The 21 T cell receptor beta chains below were found in one sample sequenced in a study of cytomegalovirus exposure and HLA in healthy donors. Measured with immunoSEQ multiplex PCR; TCRdb has only the in-frame clones, and not every one. Seen here are over 150,000 clones, roughly 84% observed once, and the top ten hold under 15%. The sequenced sample consisted of PBMCs. The receptors were gathered from a woman in her thirties in good health and CMV-seropositive.

The rearrangement uses TRBV15 and TRBJ2-7, with D possibly matching TRBD1 (6 bases). With 1 base removed from V and 0 bases from J, the gap between germline ends came to 10 bases. Germline V gene sequence: CDR1 LNHNV, CDR2 YYDKDF (reference sequence). The CDR3 spans 15 residues. CDR3 bases: TGTGCCACCAGCAGAGGAGGACAGACCTCCTACGAGCAGTACTTC. This codes for CATSRGGQTSYEQYF. The full variable domain, completed using reference TRBV15 and TRBJ2-7, is DAMVIQNPRYQVTQFGKPVTLSCSQTLNHNVMYWYQQKSSQAPKLLFHYYDKDFNNEADTPDNFQSRRPNTSFCFLDIRSPGLGDTAMYLCATSRGGQTSYEQYFGPGTRLTVT.

On this clone itself: At one of its ends the junction is not consistent with the germline gene, which may arise from a read error. This chain joins TRBV7-7 and TRBJ2-2, with D perhaps matching TRBD1 or TRBD2 (5 bases each). Germline V gene data show CDR1 as SSHAT and CDR2 as FNYEAQ (reference sequence). The CDR3 extends over 16 amino acids. CDR3: CASSLAQQGNTGELFF. Here the CDR3 DNA reads TGTGCTAGCAGCTTAGCGCAGCAGGGCAACACCGGGGAGCTGTTTTTT. Full variable domain (outside the CDR3, taken from reference TRBV7-7 and TRBJ2-2): GAGVSQSPRYKVTKRGQDVTLRCDPISSHATLYWYQQALGQGPEFLTYFNYEAQPDKSGLPSDRFSAERPEGSISTLTIQRTEQRDSAMYRCASSLAQQGNTGELFFGEGSRLTVL.

The J gene is TRBJ2-7, the V gene TRBV18, with 11 bases identical to TRBD2. CDR3 length: 16 amino acids. CDR1 and CDR2 from the germline V gene are KGHSH and LQKENI. V dropped 1 base and J dropped 7; count of bases not matched to a gene: 9. CDR3 sequence reads: CASSPQGTSGAWEQYF. The CDR3 coding sequence is TGTGCCAGCTCACCACAGGGGACTAGCGGAGCCTGGGAGCAGTACTTC.

Only one count was recorded for this clone. The gene calls are TRBV5-4 and TRBJ1-1, with D hard to call. The CDR3 has 12 residues. Germline loops: CDR1 SGHNT, CDR2 YYREEE (reference sequence). Trimming pared 0 bases from V and 7 bases from J, leaving 7 bases between. CDR3 coding DNA: TGTGCCAGCAGCTTGGCGGGGTTTGAAGCTTTCTTT. It encodes CASSLAGFEAFF.

This clone has only a few counts. The chain has TRBV30 and TRBJ2-1; 7 positions match TRBD2. Germline V gene lookup returns CDR1 GTSNPN and CDR2 SVGIG (reference sequence). After removal of 2 bases from V and 0 bases from J, the junction contained 19 bases not matched to a gene. The CDR3 spans 20 residues. CDR3 sequence: CAWSPHTSVPIRSSYNEQFF. The DNA for the CDR3 is TGTGCCTGGAGTCCTCATACTAGCGTCCCTATCCGGAGCTCCTACAATGAGCAGTTCTTC.

This chain uses TRBV29-1 with TRBJ2-1, with TRBD2 as a possible D gene (6 bases). Trimming pared 2 bases from V and 6 bases from J, leaving 14 bases between. Germline assignment: CDR1 SQVTM and CDR2 ANQGSEA. This CDR3 spans 14 amino acids. For the CDR3, the DNA is TGCAGCGTTGAACCGGGAGCGGCCGTCAATGAGCAGTTCTTC. Its translation: CSVEPGAAVNEQFF.

The V gene is TRBV7-9, the J gene TRBJ2-7; D may be TRBD1 (5 bases). V gave up 2 bases and J gave up 3 bases, with 14 bases separating them. This CDR3 comprises 15 residues. The germline gives CDR1 SEHNR, CDR2 FQNEAQ (reference sequence). The CDR3 nucleotides are TGTGCCAGCAGCTTACTTAGTGGGGCATTCTACGAGCAGTACTTC. This codes for CASSLLSGAFYEQYF.

The J gene is TRBJ2-1, the V gene TRBV7-9; unclear D gene. This CDR3 contains 12 residues. Germline loops: CDR1 SEHNR, CDR2 FQNEAQ (reference sequence). V lost 5 bases and J 9 bases, leaving 11 bases between the germline ends. DNA for the CDR3: TGTGCCAGCAGCCCTGTAGGCGGTGAGCAGTTCTTC. As protein: CASSPVGGEQFF.

With respect to this clone: One junction end does not reproduce the germline sequence, and a read error may be involved. The V gene is TRBV11-2, the J gene TRBJ2-7; D unclear. This CDR3 spans 15 amino acids. In germline, CDR1 is SGHAT, CDR2 FQNNGV. In DNA form, the CDR3 reads TGTGCCAGCAGCTTAGATCTGCTCCACTCCGACGAGCAGTACTTC. This encodes CASSLDLLHSDEQYF.

This chain uses TRBV29-1 with TRBJ2-7, with 9 bases identical to TRBD1. This CDR3 comprises 16 residues. With 6 bases clipped from V and 2 bases from J, the junction kept 14 bases outside the gene matches. Germline lookup yields CDR1 SQVTM and CDR2 ANQGSEA. The CDR3 sequence: CSVSPRGTGSTYEQYF. CDR3 coding DNA: TGCAGCGTCTCCCCTCGGGGGACAGGGTCCACCTACGAGCAGTACTTC.

This clone qualifies as large (0.1 to 1%). The chain joins TRBV2 to TRBJ2-5, with TRBD2 identical over 11 bases. Germline V gene data show CDR1 as SNHLY and CDR2 as FYNNEI. The V segment lost 5 bases and the J segment 1 base; nucleotides outside the gene matches: 9. The CDR3 is 17 residues long. DNA for the CDR3: TGTGCCAGCAGTACACACGCCCTAGCGGGAGGCCAAGAGACCCAGTACTTC. As protein: CASSTHALAGGQETQYF.

This rearrangement joins TRBV7-2 to TRBJ1-2; 7 positions match TRBD1. The germline V gene encodes CDR1 SGHTA and CDR2 FQGNSA. The ends lost 5 bases at V and 4 bases at J; junction bases unmatched: 7. This CDR3 comprises 14 residues. The CDR3 DNA sequence: TGTGCCAGCAGCGCCCGACAGGGTGGCTATGGCTACACCTTC. Amino acid sequence: CASSARQGGYGYTF.

This clone has ten or more counts. J is TRBJ2-5 and V is TRBV13; D not resolved. Germline V CDR1 and CDR2: PRHDT, FYEKMQ (reference sequence). The V end was cut by 1 base, the J end by 1 base, with 4 bases between. The CDR3 length is 13 residues. The DNA for the CDR3 is TGTGCCAGCAGCTTAGACGGCCAAGAGACCCAGTACTTC. Encoded protein: CASSLDGQETQYF.

The rearrangement links TRBV19 to TRBJ2-4; 7 bases agree with TRBD1. Germline V gene lookup returns CDR1 LNHDA and CDR2 SQIVND (reference sequence). The V and J ends lost 2 bases and 4 bases, in that order; junction bases with no gene match: 5. The CDR3 is made up of 15 amino acids. Written as DNA, the CDR3 is TGTGCCAGTAGTATAAGGCCGGGACAGAAAAACATTCAGTACTTC. Translating gives CASSIRPGQKNIQYF.

This clone occurred once. The rearrangement links TRBV7-8 to TRBJ2-2; D might be TRBD1 (5 bases). Trimming left V 4 bases short and J 2 bases short, with 8 bases between. This CDR3 comprises 14 residues. Germline V CDR1 and CDR2: SGHVS, FQNEAQ. CDR3 loop: CASSSQANTGELFF. In DNA form, the CDR3 reads TGTGCCAGCAGCTCACAGGCTAACACCGGGGAGCTGTTTTTT.

The genes are TRBV7-8 and TRBJ2-7; possible D gene TRBD1, 5 bases. The length of the CDR3 is 15 residues. Germline CDR1 is SGHVS and CDR2 is FQNEAQ. V was trimmed by 1 base and J by 6 bases, leaving 16 bases between them. CDR3 DNA sequence: TGTGCCAGCAGCTTAGTAGGGCAGGGTAGGAGCGAGCAGTACTTC. Amino acid sequence: CASSLVGQGRSEQYF.

The genes are TRBV11-2 and TRBJ2-1; TRBD2 matches 14 bases. The CDR3 has 16 amino acids. Trimming cost V 1 base and J 7 bases; bases outside gene matches: 3. Germline V gene sequence: CDR1 SGHAT, CDR2 FQNNGV. The CDR3 DNA is TGTGCCAGCAGCTTAGCCCGACTAGCGGGAGGGAATGAGCAGTTCTTC. It encodes CASSLARLAGGNEQFF. Filled out from reference TRBV11-2 and TRBJ2-1, the complete variable domain reads EAGVAQSPRYKIIEKRQSVAFWCNPISGHATLYWYQQILGQGPKLLIQFQNNGVVDDSQLPKDRFSAERLKGVDSTLKIQPAKLEDSAVYLCASSLARLAGGNEQFFGPGTRLTVL.

This clone appeared a few times. The chain is built from TRBV6-5 and TRBJ1-1; TRBD1 matches 7 bases. Germline V gives CDR1 MNHEY, CDR2 SVGAGI. The ends lost 6 bases at V and 8 bases at J; junction bases unmatched: 3. The CDR3 contains 11 residues. As DNA, the CDR3 is TGTGCCAGCAGGGGACAGTTAGAAGCTTTCTTT. Translation: CASRGQLEAFF.

This chain connects TRBV9 to TRBJ1-5, with 7 positions matching TRBD1. This CDR3 contains 13 residues. Germline-derived CDR1 and CDR2 are SGDLS and YYNGEE. J gave up 9 bases and V 4 bases, and 7 bases lay outside the gene matches. DNA of the CDR3: TGTGCCAGCAGCCCCACGACAGGGCCGCCCCAGCATTTT. This translates into CASSPTTGPPQHF.

The chain links TRBV5-4 to TRBJ2-6; D unclear. The CDR3 loop spans 15 amino acids. Germline lookup yields CDR1 SGHNT and CDR2 YYREEE (reference sequence). The V end was cut by 0 bases, the J end by 0 bases, with 4 bases between. CDR3 nucleotide sequence: TGTGCCAGCAGCTTGGCATCCTCTGGGGCCAACGTCCTGACTTTC. This encodes CASSLASSGANVLTF.

This CDR3 reads CAISPYRDRDPIVYTF. The CDR3 DNA reads as TGTGCCATCAGCCCATACCGGGACAGAGACCCGATTGTGTACACCTTC. The chain employs TRBV10-3 and TRBJ1-2; TRBD1 matches at 7 bases. The V gene end was trimmed by 6 bases and the J gene end by 11 bases; junction bases not matched to a gene: 21. There are 16 residues in the CDR3. Germline CDR1 is ENHRY and CDR2 is SYGVKD.